These 31 T cell receptor delta chains came from one sample sequenced in a study of gamma-delta chains in newborns, infants, children (dated by TCRdb to between 2018 and 2021). The run used an Illumina MiSeq. TCRdb called clones from the public reads with CATT, and repeated DNA sequences were later combined into one row. This sample lists over a thousand delta-chain clones; 7.5% to 10% were detected once. The ten largest make up about 23% of the sample. The sequencing input was blood. The origin of the receptors is a child who was a newborn, infant or young child, either healthy, febrile or measles-vaccinated (not recorded which).

Only a few counts were recorded for this clone. For this DNA, TCRdb reports the protein of a much larger clone, which diverges at residue 9, most likely from a read error; the protein presented here is translated directly from the DNA. The rearrangement joins TRDV2 to TRDJ3; 8 positions match TRDD3. Germline assignment: CDR1 GEAIGNYY and CDR2 EKD. The CDR3 is made up of 21 amino acids. Trimming cost V 0 bases and J 0 bases; bases outside gene matches: 12. CDR3 sequence (DNA): TGTGCCTGTGACACCGAACCGACTAGGGGATACACCTCCTGGGACACCCGACAGATGTTTTTC. Amino acid sequence: CACDTEPTRGYTSWDTRQMFF.

As regards this clone: This likely came from a read error, as a far larger clone is one base away. The sample has other DNA sequences that encode this CDR3 too. J is TRDJ1 and V is TRDV2; D possibly corresponds to TRDD3 (6 bases). The CDR3 covers 15 residues. Germline CDR1 reads GEAIGNYY; CDR2 reads EKD. V lost 5 bases and J lost 1, with 16 bases in between. The CDR3 DNA follows: TGTGCCTGTGTAGGGCTGGATACTGGCACCGATAAACTCATCTTT. This translates into CACVGLDTGTDKLIF.

As for this clone: The protein recorded in TCRdb matches a much larger clone and deviates from this DNA's translation at residue 8, suggesting a read error; the protein here is obtained by translating the DNA. The rearrangement uses TRDV2 and TRDJ3; D not resolved. The V end lost 2 bases, the J end lost 0 bases, and 10 bases lay between the germline ends. From germline, CDR1 is GEAIGNYY and CDR2 EKD. The CDR3 extends over 17 amino acids. CDR3 protein: CACDKTEISWDTRQMFF. In DNA form, the CDR3 reads TGTGCCTGTGACAAGACGGAGATCTCCTGGGACACCCGACAGATGTTTTTC.

Concerning this clone: TCRdb gives a protein that differs at residue 7 from what the DNA encodes, so the protein here is translated from the DNA. The chain couples TRDV2 to TRDJ3; 9 nucleotides match TRDD3. J gave up 2 bases and V 0 bases, and 4 bases lay outside the gene matches. CDR3 length equals 18 residues. The V gene's germline CDR1 is GEAIGNYY and CDR2 EKD. DNA of the CDR3: TGTGCCTGTGACACCGGAATGGGGGATACCTGGGACACCCGACAGATGTTTTTC. This translates into CACDTGMGDTWDTRQMFF.

This clone has a handful of counts. This sequence joins TRDV1 and TRDJ1, with 7 bases lining up with TRDD3. This CDR3 has 15 amino acids. Per germline, CDR1 TSWWSYY and CDR2 QGS. After removal of 3 bases from V and 2 bases from J, the junction contained 6 bases not matched to a gene. CDR3 DNA: TGTGCTCTTGGGGAGCGCTGGGGGTTAACCGATAAACTCATCTTT. Translated, it gives CALGERWGLTDKLIF.

The table lists this clone with a few counts. The protein held in TCRdb is that of a much larger clone and does not match this DNA's translation at residue 6, likely because of a read error; the protein shown is translated from the DNA. This chain joins TRDV2 and TRDJ3; D is undetermined. This CDR3 spans 20 amino acids. V lost 0 bases and J lost 0, with 17 bases in between. Germline V lookup: CDR1 GEAIGNYY, CDR2 EKD. The CDR3 spells CACDTRGPKPSSWDTRQMFF. The CDR3 nucleotides read TGTGCCTGTGACACCCGGGGCCCCAAGCCAAGCTCCTGGGACACCCGACAGATGTTTTTC.

This clone was seen only a few times. TCRdb attributes to this sequence the protein of a much larger clone, which differs from the DNA translation at residue 5; a read error is likely, and the protein displayed is translated from the DNA. This chain's CDR3 is CACDAMGDSWDTRQMFF. CDR3 DNA: TGTGCCTGTGACGCCATGGGGGATTCCTGGGACACCCGACAGATGTTTTTC. The rearrangement links TRDV2 to TRDJ3; 8 bases match TRDD3. V shed 3 bases and J 1 base; nucleotides not matched to a gene: 4. The germline V gene encodes CDR1 GEAIGNYY and CDR2 EKD. The CDR3 is made up of 17 amino acids.

The chain joins TRDV2 to TRDJ1, with 8 bases that match TRDD3. Germline loops: CDR1 GEAIGNYY, CDR2 EKD. Trimming took 9 bases from V and 3 from J; bases not matched to a gene: 5. This CDR3 spans 12 amino acids. In nucleotides, the CDR3 is TGTGCCACCTGGGGATACCCCGATAAACTCATCTTT. It is translated as CATWGYPDKLIF.

In its sample, this clone was seen a few times. TCRdb records a much larger clone's protein for this DNA, with a difference at residue 4 that likely arises from a read error; the protein given is the translation of the DNA. The chain links TRDV2 to TRDJ3; 11 bases are a match to TRDD3. CDR1 and CDR2 (germline): GEAIGNYY, EKD. The CDR3 extends over 17 amino acids. V dropped 5 bases and J dropped 2; count of bases not matched to a gene: 4. The DNA for the CDR3 is TGTGCCTGTGGCATACTGGGGGATACCTGGGACACCCGACAGATGTTTTTC. The encoded protein is CACGILGDTWDTRQMFF.

The J gene is TRDJ1, the V gene TRDV1; 13 bases match TRDD3. Germline V gives CDR1 TSWWSYY, CDR2 QGS. CDR3 size: 24 residues. Trimming cost V 0 bases and J 0 bases; bases outside gene matches: 22. The CDR3: CALGELRRHPPRTGGYADTDKLIF. The CDR3 nucleotides are TGTGCTCTTGGGGAACTTCGCCGGCATCCTCCCCGTACTGGGGGATACGCGGACACCGATAAACTCATCTTT.

This clone was counted only a few times. The protein TCRdb lists belongs to a much larger clone and differs from this DNA's translation at residue 14, which points to a read error; the protein shown is made from the DNA. V is TRAV29/DV5 and J is TRDJ3; D is perhaps TRDD3 (6 bases). This CDR3 has 19 amino acids. CDR1 and CDR2 from the germline V gene are NSMFDY and ISSIKDK. Here the CDR3 DNA reads TGTGCAGCAAGCGCGTATAGTGGGGGCCTTGCCTGGGACGCCCGACAGATGTTTTTC. Its protein product is CAASAYSGGLAWDARQMFF.

This clone was detected a few times. TCRdb records a much larger clone's protein for this DNA, with a difference at residue 4 that likely arises from a read error; the protein given is the translation of the DNA. CDR3 bases: TGTGCCTGTGTCACCGTACTGGGGGATACCTGGGACACCCGACAGATGTTTTTC. Residues: CACVTVLGDTWDTRQMFF. The chain uses TRDV2 and TRDJ3; TRDD3 agrees at 11 bases. The CDR3 is made up of 18 amino acids. Germline V gene data show CDR1 as GEAIGNYY and CDR2 as EKD.

This clone has a handful of counts. TCRdb lists the protein of a much larger clone for this DNA, which differs at residue 14, so this is likely a read error; the protein given here is translated from the DNA itself. The chain recombines TRDV1 with TRDJ1; 7 bases map to TRDD3. The V and J ends lost 1 base and 5 bases, in that order; junction bases with no gene match: 19. The CDR3 sequence is 19 residues long. CDR1 and CDR2 (germline): TSWWSYY, QGS. In nucleotides, the CDR3 is TGTGCTCTTGGGGAACCACTTCTTTGTACTGGGGATAAAGTGGATAAACTCATCTTT. This sequence encodes CALGEPLLCTGDKVDKLIF.

With regard to this clone: This clone may be a read error of a much larger clone one base away. The J gene is TRDJ2, the V gene TRDV2; 13 bases match TRDD3. Germline V lookup: CDR1 GEAIGNYY, CDR2 EKD. CDR3 length: 15 amino acids. The CDR3 sequence is CACDILGDTTAHLFF. The CDR3 bases are TGTGCCTGTGACATACTGGGGGATACGACAGCACACCTCTTCTTT.

This clone showed up just a few times. The protein TCRdb gives is from a much larger clone and does not agree with this DNA's translation at residue 11, likely a read error; the protein shown here comes from the DNA. The rearrangement links TRDV2 to TRDJ3; 7 positions agree with TRDD3. Germline trimming cut 2 bases from V and 2 bases from J; bases unmatched to any gene: 11. The CDR3 length is 19 residues. Per germline, CDR1 GEAIGNYY and CDR2 EKD. CDR3 nucleotide sequence: TGTGCCTGTGACATCCCCTGGGGGGCCAGCCCCTGGGACACCCGACAGATGTTTTTC. Translated: CACDIPWGASPWDTRQMFF.

This clone came up a few times. A far larger clone is just one base off, so this is likely a read error. The chain carries TRDV2 and TRDJ3, with 10 bases lining up with TRDD3. Germline lookup yields CDR1 GEAIGNYY and CDR2 EKD. V lost 5 bases to trimming and J lost 1 base; unmatched junction nucleotides: 7. The CDR3 consists of 18 residues. CDR3 loop: CACATGDTRSWDTRQMFF. Written as DNA, the CDR3 is TGTGCCTGTGCCACGGGGGATACGCGGTCCTGGGACACCCGACAGATGTTTTTC.

A remark on this clone: Since a far larger clone is one base different, this is likely a read error. Other DNA sequences within the sample encode an identical CDR3. This sequence joins TRDV2 and TRDJ1, with 9 bases aligning to TRDD3. The CDR3 runs 17 residues. Looked up from germline, CDR1 is GEAIGNYY and CDR2 is EKD. CDR3 sequence: CACDTVAGGSHTDKLIF. DNA of the CDR3: TGTGCCTGTGACACCGTTGCTGGGGGATCCCACACCGATAAGCTCATCTTT.

About this clone itself: The protein TCRdb lists belongs to a much larger clone and differs from this DNA's translation at residue 15, which points to a read error; the protein shown is made from the DNA. The rearrangement links TRDV3 to TRDJ1, with D possibly called TRDD2 or TRDD3 (5 bases each). Per the germline V gene, CDR1 is TVYSNPD and CDR2 is GDNSRS (reference sequence). The CDR3 length is 16 residues. As DNA, the CDR3 is TGTGCCTCCGCACTTCCAAAGGATAGGAGAGGGCATAAACTCACCTTT. Its protein is CASALPKDRRGHKLTF.

This clone has only a few counts. This DNA translates differently at residue 6 from the TCRdb protein, which is that of a much larger clone; a read error is likely, and the protein shown is the DNA's own translation. The chain has TRDV2 and TRDJ3; the match to TRDD3 covers 11 bases. The V gene end was trimmed by 0 bases and the J gene end by 0 bases; junction bases not matched to a gene: 12. The length of the CDR3 is 22 residues. The germline gives CDR1 GEAIGNYY, CDR2 EKD. CDR3 protein: CACDTEVGDTPIGSWDTRQMFF. CDR3 DNA sequence: TGTGCCTGTGACACCGAGGTGGGGGATACGCCAATAGGCTCCTGGGACACCCGACAGATGTTTTTC.

The sample holds a few counts of this clone. The chain couples TRDV2 to TRDJ1; D remains ambiguous. Germline V gene sequence: CDR1 GEAIGNYY, CDR2 EKD. The CDR3 totals 14 residues. V gave up 0 bases and J gave up 0 bases, with 7 bases separating them. CDR3 sequence: CACDTLGYTDKLIF. The CDR3 DNA reads TGTGCCTGTGACACCCTCGGATACACCGATAAACTCATCTTT.

This clone ranks as medium-sized (0.01 to 0.1%). A much bigger clone sits one base away, suggesting this may be a read error. This chain joins TRDV2 and TRDJ3, with 9 bases fitting TRDD3. Germline lookup yields CDR1 GEAIGNYY and CDR2 EKD. The CDR3 is 19 amino acids. With 1 base clipped from V and 0 bases from J, the junction kept 6 bases outside the gene matches. In nucleotides, the CDR3 is TGTGCCTGTGACACGTACTGGGGGAGACGCTCCTGGGACACCCGACAGATGTTTTTC. This translates into CACDTYWGRRSWDTRQMFF.

The chain combines TRDV2 with TRDJ2; 13 bases match TRDD3. The CDR3 has 16 amino acids. V shed 3 bases and J 2 bases; nucleotides not matched to a gene: 2. Germline assignment: CDR1 GEAIGNYY and CDR2 EKD. The CDR3 region is CACDGLGDTLTAQLFF. CDR3 nucleotide sequence: TGTGCCTGTGACGGACTGGGGGATACGTTGACAGCACAACTCTTCTTT.

The CDR3, as DNA: TGTGCCTGTGCCCCATCGGGAGATCAACTCATCTTT. This gives the protein CACAPSGDQLIF. The chain carries TRDV2 and TRDJ1, with D hard to call. The CDR3 sequence is 12 residues long. Trimming removed 5 bases at V and 9 bases at J, with 15 bases between. CDR1 GEAIGNYY and CDR2 EKD come from the germline V gene.

Concerning this clone itself: A far larger clone differs by one base, so this is likely a read error. Distinct nucleotide sequences in the sample also encode this CDR3. This rearrangement joins TRAV29/DV5 to TRDJ3; a possible D gene is TRDD3 (6 bases). Germline assignment: CDR1 NSMFDY and CDR2 ISSIKDK. CDR3 size: 18 residues. The chain's CDR3 is CAASEHWVSSWDTRQMFF. CDR3 bases: TGTGCAGCAAGCGAGCACTGGGTTAGCTCCTGGGACACCCGCCAGATGTTTTTC.

The table lists this clone with a few counts. The mismatch at residue 13 between this DNA's translation and the TCRdb protein of a much larger clone likely reflects a read error; the protein shown is translated from the DNA. The rearrangement uses TRDV1 and TRDJ1, with TRDD3 identical over 9 bases. Trimming took 4 bases from V and 0 from J; bases not matched to a gene: 21. The CDR3 has 21 residues. In germline, CDR1 is TSWWSYY, CDR2 QGS. DNA of the CDR3: TGTGCTCTTGGGGCCGCCTTCCCCAAAGTCTGGGGGATGCCCCACACCGATAAACTCATCTTT. It yields the protein CALGAAFPKVWGMPHTDKLIF.

This clone is classed as large (0.1 to 1%). Distinct nucleotide sequences in the sample also encode this CDR3. The rearrangement joins TRDV2 to TRDJ3; weak D call: TRDD3 (6 bases). The CDR3 extends over 18 amino acids. CDR1 is GEAIGNYY and CDR2 is EKD in the germline V gene. V was cut by 0 bases and J by 0 bases, with 11 bases left in between. DNA for the CDR3: TGTGCCTGTGACACCGGGGGACCCTTCTCCTGGGACACCCGACAGATGTTTTTC. This encodes CACDTGGPFSWDTRQMFF.

This clone came up a few times. TCRdb assigns this DNA the protein of a much larger clone, which departs from its translation at residue 7; this likely reflects a read error, and the protein shown comes from translating the DNA. The chain couples TRAV29/DV5 to TRDJ2; possible D gene TRDD3, 5 bases. Trimming pared 0 bases from V and 0 bases from J, leaving 6 bases between. CDR1 is NSMFDY and CDR2 is ISSIKDK in the germline V gene. The CDR3 contains 14 residues. CDR3 amino acids: CAASGGALTAQLFF. In nucleotides, the CDR3 is TGTGCAGCAAGCGGGGGAGCTTTGACAGCACAACTCTTCTTT.

Details on this clone: The protein given by TCRdb reflects a much larger clone and differs at residue 15 from this DNA's translation, likely from a read error; the protein shown is the DNA's translation. The chain employs TRDV2 and TRDJ3, with 13 bases aligning to TRDD3. Germline V gene sequence: CDR1 GEAIGNYY, CDR2 EKD. The CDR3 contains 20 residues. The CDR3 nucleotides are TGTGCCTGTGACACCGGAACTGGGGGATACGCTTCCTGGGACGCCCGACAGATGTTTTTC. Translated: CACDTGTGGYASWDARQMFF.

Remarks on this clone: TCRdb has a much larger clone's protein, which differs at residue 15 from the translation of this DNA, likely because of a read error; what is shown is the protein translated from the DNA. V is TRDV1 and J is TRDJ1, with D possibly being TRDD3 (6 bases). Trimming removed 5 bases at V and 4 bases at J, with 38 bases between. The CDR3 extends over 22 amino acids. The germline gives CDR1 TSWWSYY, CDR2 QGS. The CDR3 bases are TGTGCTCTTGGGCCCAAGTTTCCCCAAGGTGATTGTAAGTACCTCTGGGGCGATAAACTCATCTTT. Protein product: CALGPKFPQGDCKYLWGDKLIF.

This clone showed up just a few times. TCRdb has a much larger clone's protein, which differs at residue 9 from the translation of this DNA, likely because of a read error; what is shown is the protein translated from the DNA. The genes are TRDV1 and TRDJ1; the D is unclear. V lost 0 bases and J lost 0, with 23 bases in between. Germline-derived CDR1 and CDR2 are TSWWSYY and QGS. The CDR3 sequence is 20 residues long. CDR3 nucleotides: TGTGCTCTTGGGGAACTAAGACGGGTCGGTACCCTTTTGTACACCGATAAACTCATCTTT. This sequence encodes CALGELRRVGTLLYTDKLIF.

About this clone: The protein TCRdb gives is from a much larger clone and does not agree with this DNA's translation at residue 11, likely a read error; the protein shown here comes from the DNA. The chain employs TRDV1 and TRDJ2; maybe TRDD2 (7 bases). Trimming cost V 1 base and J 1 base, with 16 bases left between them. Germline CDR1 TSWWSYY, CDR2 QGS. The CDR3 has 18 amino acids. The CDR3 region is CALGEQAFLGYLTAQLFF. The CDR3 DNA is TGTGCTCTTGGGGAACAAGCCTTCCTGGGGTATTTGACAGCACAACTCTTCTTT.